The clone carrying this T cell receptor beta chain has only one observation. Its antigen remains unidentified. The sample originates from a study of shared clonotypes between healthy human individuals. Method: immunoSEQ multiplex PCR; TCRdb's copy keeps in-frame clones and lacks some. The table has about 1,800,000 clones, over 85% seen once. Terminally differentiated effector memory CD45RA+ cells were left out of the naive CD8 fraction, which was CD45RO-negative and positively selected for CCR7. Only Caucasian adults living in Nashville, Tennessee served as donors. Regarding the study as a whole: Sampling involved blood alone; tissue repertoires likely differ.

Per the germline V gene, CDR1 is MNHEY and CDR2 is SMNVEV (reference sequence). The CDR3 spans 16 residues. With 2 bases removed from V and 3 bases from J, the gap between germline ends came to 13 bases. Sequenced input: naive CD8+ T cells sorted from blood. The receptor comes from a man aged 18 to 29 in good health. The rearrangement joins TRBV27 to TRBJ2-2; the D gene is possibly TRBD2 (5 bases). As DNA, the CDR3 is TGTGCCAGCAGTTTAGAGGGTCCCCCAGACACCGGGGAGCTGTTTTTT. This gives the protein CASSLEGPPDTGELFF.